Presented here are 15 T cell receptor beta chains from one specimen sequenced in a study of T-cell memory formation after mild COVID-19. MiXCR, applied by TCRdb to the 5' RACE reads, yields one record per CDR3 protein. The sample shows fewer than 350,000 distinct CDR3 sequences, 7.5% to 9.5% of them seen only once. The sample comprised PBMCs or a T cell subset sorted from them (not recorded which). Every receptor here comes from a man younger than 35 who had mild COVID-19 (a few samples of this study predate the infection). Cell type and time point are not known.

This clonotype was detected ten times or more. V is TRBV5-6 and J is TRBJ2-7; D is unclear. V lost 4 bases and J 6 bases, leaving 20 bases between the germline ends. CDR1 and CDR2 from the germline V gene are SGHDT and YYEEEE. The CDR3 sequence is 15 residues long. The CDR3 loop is CASSQTTDLIFEQYF. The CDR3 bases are TGTGCCAGCAGCCAAACCACCGACTTGATATTCGAGCAGTACTTC.

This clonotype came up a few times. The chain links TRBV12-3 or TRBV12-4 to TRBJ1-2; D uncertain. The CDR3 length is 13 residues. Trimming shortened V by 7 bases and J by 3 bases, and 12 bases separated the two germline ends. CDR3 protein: CASTDLWHYGYTF. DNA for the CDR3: TGTGCCAGCACAGACTTATGGCACTATGGCTACACCTTC.

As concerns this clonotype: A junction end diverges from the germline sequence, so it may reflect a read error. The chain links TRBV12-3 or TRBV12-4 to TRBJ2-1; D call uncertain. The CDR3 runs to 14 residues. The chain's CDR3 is CASSFSLGLNEQSF. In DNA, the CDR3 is TGTGCCAGCAGTTTCTCGTTGGGGTTAAATGAGCAGTCCTTC.

This CDR3 reads CASSPSGGADTETQYF. For the CDR3, the DNA is TGTGCCAGCAGCCCTAGCGGGGGGGCCGATACGGAGACCCAGTACTTC. The chain has TRBV9 and TRBJ2-5, with 12 bases identical to TRBD2. The CDR3 loop spans 16 amino acids. Germline V gene sequence: CDR1 SGDLS, CDR2 YYNGEE. J lost 5 bases, V lost 4 bases, and 9 bases had no gene match. The full variable domain, completed using reference TRBV9 and TRBJ2-5, is DSGVTQTPKHLITATGQRVTLRCSPRSGDLSVYWYQQSLDQGLQFLIQYYNGEERAKGNILERFSAQQFPDLHSELNLSSLELGDSALYFCASSPSGGADTETQYFGPGTRLLVL.

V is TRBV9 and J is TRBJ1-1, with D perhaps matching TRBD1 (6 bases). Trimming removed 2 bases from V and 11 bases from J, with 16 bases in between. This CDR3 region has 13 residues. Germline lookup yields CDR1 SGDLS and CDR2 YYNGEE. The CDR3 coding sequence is TGTGCCAGCAGCGTTACCGAGGGGGGAATGGCTTTCTTT. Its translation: CASSVTEGGMAFF.

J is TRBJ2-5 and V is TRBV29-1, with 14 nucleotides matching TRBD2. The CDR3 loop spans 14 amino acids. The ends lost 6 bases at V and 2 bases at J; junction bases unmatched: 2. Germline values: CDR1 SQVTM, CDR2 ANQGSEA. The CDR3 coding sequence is TGCAGCGTCAGACTAGCGGGGGGGCAAGAGACCCAGTACTTC. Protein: CSVRLAGGQETQYF.

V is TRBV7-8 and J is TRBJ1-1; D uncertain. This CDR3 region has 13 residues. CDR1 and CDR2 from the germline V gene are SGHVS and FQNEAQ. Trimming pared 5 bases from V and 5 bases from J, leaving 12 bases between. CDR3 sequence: CASSPGRQTEAFF. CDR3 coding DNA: TGTGCCAGCAGCCCCGGACGCCAGACTGAAGCTTTCTTT.

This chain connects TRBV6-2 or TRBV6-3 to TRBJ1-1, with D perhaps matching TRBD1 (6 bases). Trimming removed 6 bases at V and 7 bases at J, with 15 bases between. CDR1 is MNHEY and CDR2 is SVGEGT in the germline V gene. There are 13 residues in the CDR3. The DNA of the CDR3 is TGTGCCAGCAGCCTCCGACAGGACCATGAAGCTTTCTTT. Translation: CASSLRQDHEAFF.

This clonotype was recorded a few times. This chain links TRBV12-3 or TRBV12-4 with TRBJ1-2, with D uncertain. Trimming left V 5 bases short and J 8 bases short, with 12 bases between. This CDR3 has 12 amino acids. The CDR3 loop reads CASSLAAHGYTF. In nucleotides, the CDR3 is TGTGCCAGCAGTCTGGCGGCCCACGGCTACACCTTC.

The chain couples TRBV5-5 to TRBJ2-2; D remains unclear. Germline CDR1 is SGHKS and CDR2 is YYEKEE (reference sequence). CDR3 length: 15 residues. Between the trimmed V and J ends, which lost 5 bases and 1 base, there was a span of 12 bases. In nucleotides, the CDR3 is TGTGCCAGCAGTAGAAAGGGTTTGAACACCGGGGAGCTGTTTTTT. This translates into CASSRKGLNTGELFF.

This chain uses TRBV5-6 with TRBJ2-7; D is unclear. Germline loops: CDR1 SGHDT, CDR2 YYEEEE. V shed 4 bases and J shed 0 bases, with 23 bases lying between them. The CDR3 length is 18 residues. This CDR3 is CASSPTTLDGGISYEQYV. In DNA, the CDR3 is TGTGCCAGCAGCCCTACTACCCTGGACGGTGGGATCTCCTACGAGCAGTACGTC.

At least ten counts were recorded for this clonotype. Here the CDR3 reads CASSLLPGLSTIYF. In nucleotides, the CDR3 is TGTGCCAGCAGTTTATTACCAGGTCTCAGCACCATATATTTT. The V gene is TRBV27, the J gene TRBJ1-3; D is unclear. The CDR3 length is 14 residues. Germline V gene sequence: CDR1 MNHEY, CDR2 SMNVEV (reference sequence). Trimming took off 1 base at V and 9 bases at J, with 13 bases between the two ends.

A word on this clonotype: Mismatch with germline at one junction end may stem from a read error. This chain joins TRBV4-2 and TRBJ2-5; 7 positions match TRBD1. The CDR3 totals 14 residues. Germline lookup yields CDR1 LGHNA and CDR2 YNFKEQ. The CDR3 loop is CDSSHRTGGETQYF. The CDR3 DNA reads TGTGACAGCAGCCATCGGACAGGCGGAGAGACCCAGTACTTC.

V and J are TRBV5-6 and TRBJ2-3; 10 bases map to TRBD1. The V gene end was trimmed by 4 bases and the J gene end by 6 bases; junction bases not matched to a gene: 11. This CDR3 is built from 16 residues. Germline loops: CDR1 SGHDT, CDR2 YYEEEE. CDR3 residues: CASSDRDRGESDTQYF. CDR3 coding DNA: TGTGCCAGCAGCGACCGGGACAGGGGAGAGTCCGATACGCAGTATTTT.

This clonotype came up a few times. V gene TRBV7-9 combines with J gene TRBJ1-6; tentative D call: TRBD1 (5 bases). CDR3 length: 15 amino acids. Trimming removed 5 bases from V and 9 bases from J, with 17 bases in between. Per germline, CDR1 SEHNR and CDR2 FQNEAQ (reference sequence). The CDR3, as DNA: TGTGCCAGCAGCCCGGGTCAGGGCTCGGGTTCACCCCTCCACTTT. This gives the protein CASSPGQGSGSPLHF. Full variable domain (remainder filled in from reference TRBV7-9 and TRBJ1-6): DTGVSQNPRHKITKRGQNVTFRCDPISEHNRLYWYRQTLGQGPEFLTYFQNEAQLEKSRLLSDRFSAERPKGSFSTLEIQRTEQGDSAMYLCASSPGQGSGSPLHFGNGTRLTVT.